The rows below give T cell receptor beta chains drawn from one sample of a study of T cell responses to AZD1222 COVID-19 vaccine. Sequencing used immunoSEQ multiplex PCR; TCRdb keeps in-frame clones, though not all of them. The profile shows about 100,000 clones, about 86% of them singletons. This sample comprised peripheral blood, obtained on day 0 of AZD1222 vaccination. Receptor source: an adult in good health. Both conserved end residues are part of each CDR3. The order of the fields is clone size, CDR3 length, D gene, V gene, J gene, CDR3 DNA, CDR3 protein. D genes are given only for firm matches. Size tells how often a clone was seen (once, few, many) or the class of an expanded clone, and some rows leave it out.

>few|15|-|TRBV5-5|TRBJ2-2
TGTGCCAGCAGCTTGAACGCAGCCTACACCGGGGAGCTGTTTTTT
CASSLNAAYTGELFF
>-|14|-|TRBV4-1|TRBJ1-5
TGCGCCAGCAGCCAAGACCAGGGAATCCAGCCCCAGCATTTT
CASSQDQGIQPQHF